Listed below are T cell receptor beta chains from one sample, sequenced in a study of blood T cell repertoires in COVID-19. Produced via immunoSEQ multiplex PCR; TCRdb's table is partial and in-frame only. The repertoire holds 180,000 or so clones, over 65% seen once, with 3.5% to 5% in the top ten. The sequencing input was PBMCs or T cells enriched from blood (not recorded which). These receptor sequences come from a woman in her forties or fifties who had recovered from COVID-19. Both conserved end residues are part of each CDR3. D genes are given only for firm matches. Clone size is shown for a subset of rows, as once, few, many or a class of expanded clone.

J gene	V gene	clone size	D gene	CDR3 protein	CDR3 DNA
TRBJ1-4	TRBV4-1	NA	NA	CASSRSGDWGEKLFF	TGCGCCAGCAGCCGATCCGGGGACTGGGGTGAAAAACTGTTTTTT
TRBJ1-6	TRBV7-2	NA	TRBD1	CASSFTPDRGSPLHF	TGTGCCAGCAGCTTCACTCCGGACAGGGGCTCACCCCTCCACTTT
TRBJ1-6	TRBV19	NA	TRBD1	CASRTGGRSYNSPLHF	TGTGCCAGTAGGACAGGGGGCCGCTCCTATAATTCACCCCTCCACTTT
TRBJ2-3	TRBV7-2	NA	TRBD2	CASSFNSGGSTDTQYF	TGTGCCAGCAGCTTTAATAGCGGGGGGAGCACAGATACGCAGTATTTT
TRBJ1-3	TRBV6-4	NA	NA	CATLEKDSCSGNTIYF	TGTGCCACCCTTGAAAAGGACAGTTGCTCTGGAAACACCATATATTTT
TRBJ1-2	TRBV14	NA	NA	CASSPQGFEGYTF	TGTGCCAGCAGCCCGCAGGGGTTTGAAGGCTACACCTTC
TRBJ1-1	TRBV15	few	NA	CATSRDRANTEAFF	TGTGCCACCAGCAGAGACAGGGCGAACACTGAAGCTTTCTTT
TRBJ1-1	TRBV14	NA	TRBD1	CASSQDMFSDRGRAFF	TGTGCCAGCAGCCAAGATATGTTCAGCGACAGGGGGCGAGCTTTCTTT
TRBJ2-1	TRBV19	NA	NA	CASSITDSAPYNEQFF	TGTGCCAGTAGTATTACCGACTCTGCGCCGTACAATGAGCAGTTCTTC
TRBJ2-4	TRBV6-5	NA	NA	CASSRGVNIQYF	TGTGCCAGCAGCCGTGGAGTAAACATTCAGTACTTC
TRBJ1-5	TRBV6-5	NA	TRBD1	CASSRTGDGNQPQHF	TGTGCCAGCAGCCGGACAGGGGACGGCAATCAGCCCCAGCATTTT